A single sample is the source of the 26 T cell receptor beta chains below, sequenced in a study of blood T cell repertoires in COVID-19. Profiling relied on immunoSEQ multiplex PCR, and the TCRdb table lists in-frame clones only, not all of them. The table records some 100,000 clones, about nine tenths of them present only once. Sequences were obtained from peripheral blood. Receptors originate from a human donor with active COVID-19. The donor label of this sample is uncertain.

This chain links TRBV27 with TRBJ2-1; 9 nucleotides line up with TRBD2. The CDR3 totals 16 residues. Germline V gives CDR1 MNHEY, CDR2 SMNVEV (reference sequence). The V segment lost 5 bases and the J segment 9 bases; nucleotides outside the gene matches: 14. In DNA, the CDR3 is TGTGCCAGCAGTCCGGTGCTCGCGGGGGGGGCCCCTGAGCAGTTCTTC. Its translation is CASSPVLAGGAPEQFF.

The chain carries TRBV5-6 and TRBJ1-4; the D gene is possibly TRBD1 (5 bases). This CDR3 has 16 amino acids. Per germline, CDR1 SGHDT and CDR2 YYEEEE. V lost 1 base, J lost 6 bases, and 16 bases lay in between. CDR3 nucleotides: TGTGCCAGCAGCTTGAAGGAAACAGGCCTGTATGAAAAACTGTTTTTT. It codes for CASSLKETGLYEKLFF.

The CDR3 sequence is CASSQFDSNLFF. The CDR3 nucleotides are TGTGCCAGCAGCCAATTCGACTCTAATCTGTTTTTT. The chain combines TRBV3-1 (or the pseudogene TRBV3-2) with TRBJ2-2; D is unresolved. This CDR3 has 12 amino acids. Germline CDR1 reads LGHDT; CDR2 reads YNNKEL (reference sequence). V lost 2 bases, J lost 14 bases, and 12 bases lay in between.

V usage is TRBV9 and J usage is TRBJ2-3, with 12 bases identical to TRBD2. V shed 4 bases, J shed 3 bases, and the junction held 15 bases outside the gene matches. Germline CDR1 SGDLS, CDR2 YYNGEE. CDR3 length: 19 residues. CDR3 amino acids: CASSSTATSSGGATDTQYF. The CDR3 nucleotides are TGTGCCAGCAGCTCGACCGCCACCTCTAGCGGGGGGGCGACAGATACGCAGTATTTT. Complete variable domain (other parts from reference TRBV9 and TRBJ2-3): DSGVTQTPKHLITATGQRVTLRCSPRSGDLSVYWYQQSLDQGLQFLIQYYNGEERAKGNILERFSAQQFPDLHSELNLSSLELGDSALYFCASSSTATSSGGATDTQYFGPGTRLTVL.

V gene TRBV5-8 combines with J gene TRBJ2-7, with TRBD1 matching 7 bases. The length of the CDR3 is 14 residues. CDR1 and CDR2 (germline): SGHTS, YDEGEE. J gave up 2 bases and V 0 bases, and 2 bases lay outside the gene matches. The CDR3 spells CASSLDGQAYEQYF. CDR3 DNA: TGTGCCAGCAGCTTGGACGGACAGGCCTACGAGCAGTACTTC.

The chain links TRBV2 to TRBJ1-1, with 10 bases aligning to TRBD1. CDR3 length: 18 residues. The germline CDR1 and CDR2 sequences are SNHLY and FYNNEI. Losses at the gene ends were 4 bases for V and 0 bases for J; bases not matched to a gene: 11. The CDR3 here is CASSGGLGTGAMNTEAFF. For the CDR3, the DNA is TGTGCCAGCAGTGGTGGCCTGGGGACAGGGGCGATGAACACTGAAGCTTTCTTT.

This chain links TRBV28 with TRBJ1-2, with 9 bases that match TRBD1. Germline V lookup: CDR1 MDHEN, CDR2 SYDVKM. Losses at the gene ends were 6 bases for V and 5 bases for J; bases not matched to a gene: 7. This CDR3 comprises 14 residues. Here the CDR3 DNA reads TGTGCCAGCAGCCGGGGACAGGGAGGGTATGGCTACACCTTC. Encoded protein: CASSRGQGGYGYTF.

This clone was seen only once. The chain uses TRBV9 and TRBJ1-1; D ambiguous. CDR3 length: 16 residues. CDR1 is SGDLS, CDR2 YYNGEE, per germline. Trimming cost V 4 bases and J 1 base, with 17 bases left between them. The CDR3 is CASSPHYSGSNTEAFF. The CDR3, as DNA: TGTGCCAGCAGCCCACATTACTCGGGGTCGAACACTGAAGCTTTCTTT.

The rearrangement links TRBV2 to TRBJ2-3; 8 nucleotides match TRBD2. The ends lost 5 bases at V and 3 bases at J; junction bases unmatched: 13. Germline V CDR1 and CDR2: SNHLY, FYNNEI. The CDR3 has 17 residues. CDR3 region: CASSLRAGSGVTDTQYF. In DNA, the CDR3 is TGTGCCAGCAGTCTACGGGCCGGTAGCGGGGTGACAGATACGCAGTATTTT.

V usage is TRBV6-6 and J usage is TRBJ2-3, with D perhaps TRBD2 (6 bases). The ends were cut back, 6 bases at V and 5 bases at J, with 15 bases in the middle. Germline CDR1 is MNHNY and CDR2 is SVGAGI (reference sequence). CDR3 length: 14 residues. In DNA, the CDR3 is TGTGCCAGCAGCTCGGGACTCCCAGGAGATACGCAGTATTTT. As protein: CASSSGLPGDTQYF.

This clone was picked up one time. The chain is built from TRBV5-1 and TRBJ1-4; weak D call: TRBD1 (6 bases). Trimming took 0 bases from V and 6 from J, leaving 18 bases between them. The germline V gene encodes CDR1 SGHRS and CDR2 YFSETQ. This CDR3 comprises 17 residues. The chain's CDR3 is CASSLAVVGAGDEKLFF. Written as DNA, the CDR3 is TGCGCCAGCAGCTTGGCGGTTGTCGGGGCAGGGGATGAAAAACTGTTTTTT.

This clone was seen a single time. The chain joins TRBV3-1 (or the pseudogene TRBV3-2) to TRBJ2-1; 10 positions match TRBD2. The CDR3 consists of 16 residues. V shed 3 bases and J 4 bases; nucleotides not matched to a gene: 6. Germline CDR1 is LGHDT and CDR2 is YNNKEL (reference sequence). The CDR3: CASSHASGGLYNEQFF. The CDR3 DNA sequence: TGTGCCAGCAGCCACGCTAGCGGGGGCCTTTACAATGAGCAGTTCTTC.

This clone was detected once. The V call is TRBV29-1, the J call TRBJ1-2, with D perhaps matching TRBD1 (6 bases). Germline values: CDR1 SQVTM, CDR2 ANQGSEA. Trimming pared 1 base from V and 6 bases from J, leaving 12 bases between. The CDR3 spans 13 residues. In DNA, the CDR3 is TGCAGCGTTGAAGGGGCAGGGGTGCATGGCTACACCTTC. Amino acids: CSVEGAGVHGYTF.

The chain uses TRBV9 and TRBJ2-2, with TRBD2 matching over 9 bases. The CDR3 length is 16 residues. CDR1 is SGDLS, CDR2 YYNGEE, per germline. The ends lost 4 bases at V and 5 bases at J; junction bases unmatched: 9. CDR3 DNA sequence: TGTGCCAGCAGCTTTAGCGGGGGCGAGGTAACCGGGGAGCTGTTTTTT. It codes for CASSFSGGEVTGELFF.

The CDR3 region has the DNA TGTGCCAGCAGCGGACAGGGGACGACTGAAGCTTTCTTT. Residues: CASSGQGTTEAFF. This chain links TRBV9 with TRBJ1-1; 8 bases agree with TRBD1. The ends lost 3 bases at V and 5 bases at J; junction bases unmatched: 3. In germline, CDR1 is SGDLS, CDR2 YYNGEE. The CDR3 consists of 13 residues.

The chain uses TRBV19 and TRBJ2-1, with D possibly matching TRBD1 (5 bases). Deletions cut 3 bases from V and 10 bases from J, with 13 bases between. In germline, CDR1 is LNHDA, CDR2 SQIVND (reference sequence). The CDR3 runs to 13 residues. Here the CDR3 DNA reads TGTGCCAGTAGTATGGTACAGGATAGCGAGCAGTTCTTC. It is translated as CASSMVQDSEQFF.

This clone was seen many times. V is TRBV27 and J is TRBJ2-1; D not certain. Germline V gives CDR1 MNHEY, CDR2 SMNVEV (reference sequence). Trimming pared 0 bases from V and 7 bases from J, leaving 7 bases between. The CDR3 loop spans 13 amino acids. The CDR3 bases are TGTGCCAGCAGTTTATCGATCAGTAATGAGCAGTTCTTC. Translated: CASSLSISNEQFF.

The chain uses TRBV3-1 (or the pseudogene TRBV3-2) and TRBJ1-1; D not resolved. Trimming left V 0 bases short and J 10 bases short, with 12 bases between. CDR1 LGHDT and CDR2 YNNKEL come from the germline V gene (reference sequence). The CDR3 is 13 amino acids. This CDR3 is CASSQESGRGAFF. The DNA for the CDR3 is TGTGCCAGCAGCCAAGAGAGCGGGCGGGGAGCTTTCTTT.

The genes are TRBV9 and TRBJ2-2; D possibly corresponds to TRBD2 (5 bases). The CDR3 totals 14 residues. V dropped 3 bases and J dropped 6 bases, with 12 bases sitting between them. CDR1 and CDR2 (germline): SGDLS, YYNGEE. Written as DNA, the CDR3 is TGTGCCAGCAGCGCACTAGTAGAGGCCGGGGAGCTGTTTTTT. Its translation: CASSALVEAGELFF.

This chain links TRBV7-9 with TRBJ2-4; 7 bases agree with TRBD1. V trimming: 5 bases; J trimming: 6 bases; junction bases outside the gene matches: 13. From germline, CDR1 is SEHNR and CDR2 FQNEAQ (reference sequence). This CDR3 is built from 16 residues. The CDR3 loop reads CASSPYILGQLNIQYF. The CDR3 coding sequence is TGTGCCAGCAGCCCCTACATTTTGGGACAGCTAAACATTCAGTACTTC.

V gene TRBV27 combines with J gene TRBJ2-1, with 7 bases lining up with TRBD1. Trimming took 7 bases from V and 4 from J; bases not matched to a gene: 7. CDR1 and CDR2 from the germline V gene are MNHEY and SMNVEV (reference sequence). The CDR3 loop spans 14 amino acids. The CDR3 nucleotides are TGTGCCAGCATGAGGACAGGAACATACAATGAGCAGTTCTTC. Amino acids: CASMRTGTYNEQFF.

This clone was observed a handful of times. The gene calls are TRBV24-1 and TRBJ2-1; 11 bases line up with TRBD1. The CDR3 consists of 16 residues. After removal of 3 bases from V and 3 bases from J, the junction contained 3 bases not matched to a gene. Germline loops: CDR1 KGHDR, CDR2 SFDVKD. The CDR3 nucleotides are TGTGCCACCAGTGATCCCGGGACAGGGGGCTACAATGAGCAGTTCTTC. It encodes CATSDPGTGGYNEQFF.

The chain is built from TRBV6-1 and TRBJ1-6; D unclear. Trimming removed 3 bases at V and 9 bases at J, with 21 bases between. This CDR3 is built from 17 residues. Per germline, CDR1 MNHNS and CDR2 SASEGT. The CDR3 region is CASSDSATGLVGSPLHF. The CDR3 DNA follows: TGTGCCAGCAGTGATTCAGCTACCGGGTTGGTTGGTTCACCCCTCCACTTT.

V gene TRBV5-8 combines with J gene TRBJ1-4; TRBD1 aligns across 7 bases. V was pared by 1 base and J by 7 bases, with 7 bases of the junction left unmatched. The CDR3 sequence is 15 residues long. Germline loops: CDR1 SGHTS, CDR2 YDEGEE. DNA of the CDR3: TGTGCCAGCAGCTTGAAGGGGGCAGGGGGTGAAAAACTGTTTTTT. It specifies CASSLKGAGGEKLFF.

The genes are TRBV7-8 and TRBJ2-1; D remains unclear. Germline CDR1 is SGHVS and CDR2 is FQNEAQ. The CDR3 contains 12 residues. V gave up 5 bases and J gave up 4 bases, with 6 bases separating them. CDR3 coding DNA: TGTGCCAGCAGCCCCTATTACAATGAGCAGTTCTTC. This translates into CASSPYYNEQFF.

The CDR3 is CASSSQHSLLSGFF. The CDR3 DNA reads TGTGCCAGCAGTTCGCAGCACAGTCTCCTAAGTGGGTTCTTC. The rearrangement links TRBV28 to TRBJ2-1, with unresolved D. V was clipped by 4 bases and J by 15 bases, with 22 bases between them. The germline gives CDR1 MDHEN, CDR2 SYDVKM. This CDR3 spans 14 amino acids.